A selection of T cell receptor beta chains follows, all from one sample in a study of technical replicates of blood from a few donors. Sequencing was performed with immunoSEQ multiplex PCR; in TCRdb, only in-frame clones are kept and a portion is missing. The repertoire holds about 82,000 clones, with roughly 92% as singletons. Sequenced material: T cells isolated from PBMCs. These receptors were taken from a human donor in good health. CDR3s include the opening cysteine and the closing phenylalanine or tryptophan. A D gene is named only where the DNA matches it firmly.

>NA|TRBV4-2|15|TRBJ2-2
CASSQETANTGELFF
TGTGCCAGCAGCCAAGAGACAGCGAACACCGGGGAGCTGTTTTTT
>NA|TRBV21-1|17|TRBJ2-2
CASSKVGLAGLSGELFF
TGTGCCAGCAGCAAAGTTGGCCTAGCGGGACTGTCCGGGGAGCTGTTTTTT
>NA|TRBV14|15|TRBJ2-1
CASSLHRDNRNEQFF
TGTGCCAGCAGCTTACATCGGGACAATCGAAATGAGCAGTTCTTC
>TRBD2|TRBV28|15|TRBJ2-7
CASSLTTSGAYEQYF
TGTGCCAGCAGTTTAACCACTAGCGGCGCCTACGAGCAGTACTTC
>NA|TRBV23-1|15|TRBJ2-3
CASTPQGLGTDTQYF
TGCGCCAGCACCCCCCAGGGGTTGGGCACAGATACGCAGTATTTT
>NA|TRBV5-1|14|TRBJ2-7
CASSLNTGTNEQYF
TGCGCCAGCAGCTTGAATACAGGGACGAACGAGCAGTACTTC
>TRBD2|TRBV19|17|TRBJ2-1
CASSTRRGAGGYNEQFF
TGTGCCAGTAGTACCCGGCGGGGGGCGGGGGGCTACAATGAGCAGTTCTTC
>TRBD1|TRBV28|14|TRBJ2-7
CASSGQGSSYEQYF
TGTGCCAGCAGTGGACAGGGGAGCTCCTACGAGCAGTACTTC
>TRBD2|TRBV11-2|15|TRBJ2-1
CASSLVTSGSNEQFF
TGTGCCAGCAGCTTAGTGACTAGCGGGAGCAATGAGCAGTTCTTC
>NA|TRBV28|15|TRBJ1-2
CASSSLAGARYGYTF
TGTGCCAGCAGTTCCCTTGCAGGGGCGCGATATGGCTACACCTTC